A selection of T cell receptor beta chains follows, all from one sample in a study of technical replicates of blood from a few donors. The repertoire was sequenced with immunoSEQ multiplex PCR; TCRdb's copy has only in-frame clones and lacks some. The profile covers roughly 72,000 clones, with 85% to 95% appearing a single time and about 0.4% taken by the ten largest. The specimen sequenced was T cells isolated from PBMCs. These receptor sequences come from a human donor in good health. The CDR3 runs from the conserved cysteine through the conserved F or W. Fields, in order: clone size, D gene, J gene, V gene, CDR3 DNA, CDR3 protein. The D gene is left open where the match is weak. Some rows mark clone size as missing; the rest say once, few, many or name a class of expanded clone.

>NA|TRBD1|TRBJ2-7|TRBV27
TGTGCCAGCAGACAAGACAGGGAAGTATCCTACGAGCAGTACTTC
CASRQDREVSYEQYF
>NA|TRBD1|TRBJ2-7|TRBV11-2
TGTGCCAGCAGCCCCGAGGGGGCCAACTCCTACGAGCAGTACTTC
CASSPEGANSYEQYF
>NA|TRBD2|TRBJ2-3|TRBV5-4
TGTGCCAGCAGCGGGGGAGGGCAGCCTAGCACAGATACGCAGTATTTT
CASSGGGQPSTDTQYF
>few|NA|TRBJ1-2|TRBV15
TGTGCCACCTATCCAGGCGGGGCACTGGGCTACACCTTC
CATYPGGALGYTF
>NA|NA|TRBJ2-3|TRBV7-6
TGTGCCAGCAGCTCGCTGGAGGGCTGGACGCAGTATTTT
CASSSLEGWTQYF
>NA|TRBD2|TRBJ2-1|TRBV6-4
TGTGCCAGCACCCCGGGACTACCTAACAATGAGCAGTTCTTC
CASTPGLPNNEQFF
>NA|TRBD1|TRBJ1-2|TRBV2
TGTGCCAGCAGTGGGGACAGTGGGTCCTATGGCTACACCTTC
CASSGDSGSYGYTF
>NA|NA|TRBJ1-3|TRBV7-4
TGTGCCAGCAGCTTAAATGTAGTCACCATCTCTGGAAACACCATATATTTT
CASSLNVVTISGNTIYF
>once|NA|TRBJ2-7|TRBV5-1
TGCGCCAGCAGTGACCCACTTAGCAAAGGTGGGTACGAGCAGTACTTC
CASSDPLSKGGYEQYF
>NA|NA|TRBJ2-3|TRBV6-4
TGTGCCAGCAGTGACTCATGGGGGCACCTCAATACGCAGTATTTT
CASSDSWGHLNTQYF
>NA|NA|TRBJ1-2|TRBV6-5
TGTGCCAGCAGGCACCGGGATTTTTACACCTTC
CASRHRDFYTF
>NA|NA|TRBJ2-5|TRBV10-3
TGTGCCATCAGTGCCCAGGGGCGAGGAGCCCAAGAGACCCAGTACTTC
CAISAQGRGAQETQYF
>NA|NA|TRBJ1-1|TRBV7-9
TGTGCCAGCAGCCTTTCCACTGAAGCTTTCTTT
CASSLSTEAFF
>NA|NA|TRBJ1-1|TRBV5-1
TGCGCCAGCAGCCCAGAGAGGGGGGGGGACACTGAAGCTTTCTTT
CASSPERGGDTEAFF
>NA|TRBD2|TRBJ2-7|TRBV6-5
TGTGCCAGCAGTGGACTAGGTCGCGACGAGCAGTACTTC
CASSGLGRDEQYF
>NA|NA|TRBJ2-2|TRBV19
TGTGCCAGTAGTATAAGAGCCGGGAGTAGCACCGGGGAGCTGTTTTTT
CASSIRAGSSTGELFF
>NA|NA|TRBJ1-1|TRBV15
TGTGCCACCAGCAGAGACCGGGGGAACACTGAAGCTTTCTTT
CATSRDRGNTEAFF
>NA|TRBD2|TRBJ2-1|TRBV5-1
TGCGCCAGCAGCTTGATCTTAGCGGGAGGCACCAATGAGCAGTTCTTC
CASSLILAGGTNEQFF
>NA|TRBD2|TRBJ2-3|TRBV4-2
TGTGCCAGCAGCCCGGGACTAGGCACAGATACGCAGTATTTT
CASSPGLGTDTQYF
>NA|TRBD2|TRBJ2-3|TRBV27
TGTGCCAGCAGTTCCCGGACTAGTGCGGATACGCAGTATTTT
CASSSRTSADTQYF
>NA|TRBD1|TRBJ2-2|TRBV9
TGTGCCAGCAGCGACAGGGGGCGCACCGGGGAGCTGTTTTTT
CASSDRGRTGELFF
>once|TRBD2|TRBJ2-5|TRBV5-1
TGCGCCAGCAGCTTATTCGTCGGGACTAGCGGACCCCAAGAGACCCAGTACTTC
CASSLFVGTSGPQETQYF
>NA|NA|TRBJ2-5|TRBV14
TGTGCCAGCAGCCAAGATATCAGGGGTGAGACCCAGTACTTC
CASSQDIRGETQYF
>NA|NA|TRBJ2-1|TRBV28
TGTGCCAGCAGTTTTACAGCACACGGTGAGCAGTTCTTC
CASSFTAHGEQFF
>NA|TRBD1|TRBJ1-1|TRBV28
TGTGCCAGCACCTGGGCGCACAGGGGGAGCACTGAAGCTTTCTTT
CASTWAHRGSTEAFF
>NA|NA|TRBJ2-5|TRBV6-6
TGTGCCAGCAGTCGCGGGTCACAAGAGACCCAGTACTTC
CASSRGSQETQYF
>NA|TRBD2|TRBJ2-3|TRBV11-2
TGTGCCAGCAGCTTTTCAGCGGGATACACAGATACGCAGTATTTT
CASSFSAGYTDTQYF
>once|TRBD1|TRBJ1-1|TRBV4-3
TGCGCCAGCAGCTCAGGACAGGGGAACACTGAAGCTTTCTTT
CASSSGQGNTEAFF
>NA|NA|TRBJ2-2|TRBV5-4
TGTGCCAGCAGCCCAAGGGCGGGTTACACCGGGGAGCTGTTTTTT
CASSPRAGYTGELFF